Each of the 16 T cell receptor beta chains below was sequenced from the same sample in a study of CD8 T cells in Susac syndrome. RNA was extracted with the RNeasy kit, and a quantity of about 0.45 to 1 ug was reverse transcribed using random hexamers. MiXCR was run by TCRdb on the immunoSEQ multiplex PCR reads, yielding one entry per CDR3 protein. Of fewer than 350,000 distinct CDR3 sequences in the sample, roughly 85% were seen once. Sequencing used CD8+ T cells from PBMCs. Source of these receptors: a human donor with multiple sclerosis.

As concerns this clonotype: An end of the junction differs from the germline gene, which may be a read error. The chain links TRBV6-1 to TRBJ1-1; D remains ambiguous. Germline V gene sequence: CDR1 MNHNS, CDR2 SASEGT. This CDR3 spans 14 amino acids. This CDR3 is CASSQTHSVTEVFF. The CDR3 DNA reads TGTGCCAGCAGTCAAACCCACTCGGTCACTGAAGTTTTCTTT.

The CDR3 nucleotides read TGTGCCAGCAGTCGCTGGGACAGTGAAGCTTTCTTT. It yields the protein CASSRWDSEAFF. The chain links TRBV27 to TRBJ1-1; the match to TRBD1 covers 7 bases. The germline V gene has CDR1 MNHEY and CDR2 SMNVEV (reference sequence). V dropped 5 bases and J dropped 7; count of bases not matched to a gene: 4. The CDR3 runs to 12 residues.

The genes are TRBV6-5 and TRBJ1-1, with 9 positions matching TRBD1. Germline values: CDR1 MNHEY, CDR2 SVGAGI. This CDR3 is 16 amino acids long. Trimming cost V 2 bases and J 1 base; bases outside gene matches: 5. CDR3: CASSYDRTGANTEAFF. The CDR3 nucleotides are TGTGCCAGCAGTTACGATAGGACAGGGGCGAACACTGAAGCTTTCTTT.

The CDR3 sequence is CATSDLGQPQHF. CDR3 bases: TGTGCCACCAGTGATTTGGGACAGCCCCAGCATTTT. This chain connects TRBV24-1 to TRBJ1-5; no definite D call. The CDR3 length is 12 residues. V was cut by 0 bases and J by 7 bases, with 3 bases left in between. CDR1 is KGHDR and CDR2 is SFDVKD in the germline V gene.

V is TRBV20-1 and J is TRBJ2-1, with D maybe TRBD2 (6 bases). Trimming removed 5 bases from V and 8 bases from J, with 25 bases in between. This CDR3 is 16 amino acids long. Germline lookup yields CDR1 DFQATT and CDR2 SNEGSKA (reference sequence). CDR3 residues: CSAPLDGLALSDEQFF. CDR3 DNA sequence: TGCAGTGCTCCCTTGGATGGGCTAGCGCTTAGCGATGAGCAGTTCTTC.

The J gene is TRBJ2-3, the V gene TRBV19, with 8 bases identical to TRBD2. The J segment lost 2 bases and the V segment lost 3 bases, leaving 10 bases of the junction unmatched. The CDR3 covers 17 residues. Germline V lookup: CDR1 LNHDA, CDR2 SQIVND (reference sequence). The CDR3 sequence is CASSIMGSGSITDTQYF. For the CDR3, the DNA is TGTGCCAGTAGTATCATGGGAAGCGGGAGTATCACAGATACGCAGTATTTT.

A note on this clonotype: A junction end diverges from the germline sequence, so it may reflect a read error. The chain links TRBV19 to TRBJ1-1, with D hard to call. Germline V gives CDR1 LNHDA, CDR2 SQIVND (reference sequence). This CDR3 spans 14 amino acids. The CDR3 spells CTSQPMAQASEAFF. The CDR3 coding sequence is TGTACCAGCCAACCGATGGCCCAGGCCTCTGAAGCTTTCTTT. Full variable domain (missing parts from reference TRBV19 and TRBJ1-1): DGGITQSPKYLFRKEGQNVTLSCEQNLNHDAMYWYRQDPGQGLRLIYYSQIVNDFQKGDIAEGYSVSREKKESFPLTVTSAQKNPTAFYLCTSQPMAQASEAFFGQGTRLTVV.

The J gene is TRBJ2-2, the V gene TRBV6-5; D ambiguous. The V and J ends lost 2 bases and 3 bases respectively, with 10 bases between them. The CDR3 runs 15 residues. Germline-derived CDR1 and CDR2 are MNHEY and SVGAGI. The DNA of the CDR3 is TGTGCCAGCAGTTACGCGCGTTTGGACACCGGGGAGCTGTTTTTT. Translating it yields CASSYARLDTGELFF.

V usage is TRBV28 and J usage is TRBJ2-7; 7 bases line up with TRBD1. The CDR3 covers 14 residues. The germline V gene has CDR1 MDHEN and CDR2 SYDVKM. The J segment lost 5 bases and the V segment lost 8 bases, leaving 12 bases of the junction unmatched. The CDR3 is CASRPTGAGDEQYF. The CDR3 bases are TGTGCCAGCCGCCCTACAGGGGCCGGCGACGAGCAGTACTTC.

The rearrangement links TRBV30 to TRBJ2-1, with a tentative D call TRBD2 (5 bases). The V gene's germline CDR1 is GTSNPN and CDR2 SVGIG (reference sequence). The CDR3 is 13 residues long. Between the trimmed V and J ends, which lost 5 bases and 4 bases, there was a span of 12 bases. The DNA of the CDR3 is TGTGCCTGGGAGCCCGGACTGTACAATGAGCAGTTCTTC. Residues: CAWEPGLYNEQFF.

The chain couples TRBV28 to TRBJ1-1, with D uncertain. V was cut by 5 bases and J by 5 bases, with 27 bases left in between. Germline loops: CDR1 MDHEN, CDR2 SYDVKM. This CDR3 is 18 amino acids long. As DNA, the CDR3 is TGTGCCAGCAGTCCTCGGCCCCCAGCCACCCCGGGAGGGACTGAAGCTTTCTTT. This sequence encodes CASSPRPPATPGGTEAFF.

This chain links TRBV27 with TRBJ2-4, with 7 positions matching TRBD2. Germline trimming cut 7 bases from V and 8 bases from J; bases unmatched to any gene: 11. The CDR3 loop spans 14 amino acids. The V gene's germline CDR1 is MNHEY and CDR2 SMNVEV (reference sequence). Here the CDR3 reads CASKTGTAGDIQYF. CDR3 DNA: TGTGCCAGCAAGACCGGGACTGCGGGAGACATTCAGTACTTC.

This clonotype came up a few times. V usage is TRBV7-2 and J usage is TRBJ1-1; D is uncertain. Germline values: CDR1 SGHTA, CDR2 FQGNSA. V shed 1 base and J shed 0 bases, with 15 bases lying between them. The CDR3 spans 17 residues. CDR3 bases: TGTGCCAGCAGCTTAGGGGGTCCTGCCGGAATGAACACTGAAGCTTTCTTT. It translates to CASSLGGPAGMNTEAFF. The whole variable domain, filled in from reference TRBV7-2 and TRBJ1-1, reads GAGVSQSPSNKVTEKGKDVELRCDPISGHTALYWYRQSLGQGLEFLIYFQGNSAPDKSGLPSDRFSAERTGGSVSTLTIQRTQQEDSAVYLCASSLGGPAGMNTEAFFGQGTRLTVV.

The chain combines TRBV20-1 with TRBJ2-2; TRBD1 matches 9 bases. V shed 0 bases and J 0 bases; nucleotides not matched to a gene: 5. The CDR3 loop spans 17 amino acids. Germline CDR1 reads DFQATT; CDR2 reads SNEGSKA (reference sequence). The CDR3 spells CSARDRGQGTNTGELFF. The CDR3 DNA sequence: TGCAGTGCTAGAGATCGGGGACAGGGAACGAACACCGGGGAGCTGTTTTTT.

This clonotype was detected only once. The chain combines TRBV3-1 with TRBJ2-5; tentatively, D is TRBD1 or TRBD2 (6 bases each). V was shortened by 5 bases and J by 2 bases, with 15 bases between the two germline ends. This CDR3 region has 15 residues. Germline assignment: CDR1 LGHDT and CDR2 YNNKEL (reference sequence). CDR3 nucleotide sequence: TGTGCCAGCAGCTCAACGGGGGCAGGGCAAGAGACCCAGTACTTC. Its protein product is CASSSTGAGQETQYF.

This chain joins TRBV6-2 or TRBV6-3 and TRBJ2-1, with D unclear. This CDR3 contains 16 residues. Per the germline V gene, CDR1 is MNHEY and CDR2 is SVGEGT. V lost 2 bases, J lost 1 base, and 12 bases lay in between. In nucleotides, the CDR3 is TGTGCCAGCAGTTACCTCCAGCCCGGGTCCTACAATGAGCAGTTCTTC. Amino acids: CASSYLQPGSYNEQFF.